The next 9 T cell receptor beta chains were all read from a single sample in a study of blood T cells in healthy people across ages. Next came a second PCR, run for roughly 7 to 12 cycles, which used a sample-barcoded 5' primer along with a J-beta primer mix. TCRdb re-called the 5' RACE reads through MiXCR, storing one row per CDR3 protein. The sample holds some 550,000 distinct CDR3 sequences, 40% to 50% seen once. Sequencing was carried out using blood. The source of these receptors is a man older than 75 in good health.

The chain uses TRBV4-3 and TRBJ2-3; TRBD2 agrees at 8 bases. There are 17 residues in the CDR3. Germline V gives CDR1 LGHNA, CDR2 YSLEER. V shed 1 base, J shed 0 bases, and the junction held 6 bases outside the gene matches. The CDR3 nucleotides read TGCGCCAGCAGCCAAGTAAAGACTAGCGCTAGCACAGATACGCAGTATTTT. Translated, it gives CASSQVKTSASTDTQYF.

The chain joins TRBV15 to TRBJ2-7, with D tentatively TRBD1 (6 bases). This CDR3 is built from 12 residues. V shed 4 bases and J shed 5 bases, with 9 bases lying between them. Germline lookup yields CDR1 LNHNV and CDR2 YYDKDF (reference sequence). CDR3 region: CATSMTGNEQYF. In nucleotides, the CDR3 is TGTGCCACCAGCATGACAGGAAACGAGCAGTACTTC.

This clonotype turned up a few times. The chain joins TRBV6-6 to TRBJ2-3; D is possibly TRBD1 or TRBD2 (6 bases each). Germline loops: CDR1 MNHNY, CDR2 SVGAGI (reference sequence). This CDR3 has 17 amino acids. Between the trimmed V and J ends, which lost 8 bases and 4 bases, there was a span of 25 bases. CDR3 region: CASAGSTGGSGADTQYF. The CDR3 region has the DNA TGTGCCAGCGCGGGATCGACAGGTGGGAGTGGCGCAGATACGCAGTATTTT.

V usage is TRBV29-1 and J usage is TRBJ2-1; D remains ambiguous. Germline V gene sequence: CDR1 SQVTM, CDR2 ANQGSEA. The CDR3 is 11 residues long. Deletions cut 4 bases from V and 2 bases from J, with 3 bases between. The CDR3 DNA is TGCAGCGTTGGGCCCTACAATGAGCAGTTCTTC. Its translation is CSVGPYNEQFF.

This chain uses TRBV12-3 or TRBV12-4 with TRBJ1-5; D unresolved. V gave up 5 bases and J gave up 4 bases, with 6 bases separating them. The CDR3 sequence is 12 residues long. CDR3 in DNA: TGTGCCAGCAGTGTGGGGAATCAGCCCCAGCATTTT. This gives the protein CASSVGNQPQHF.

The chain combines TRBV6-1 with TRBJ1-2; perhaps TRBD1 as D (5 bases). Per germline, CDR1 MNHNS and CDR2 SASEGT. The length of the CDR3 is 18 residues. V gave up 6 bases and J gave up 5 bases, with 28 bases separating them. The CDR3 loop reads CASRSGRDGNWDRYGYTF. The CDR3, as DNA: TGTGCCAGCAGATCAGGCCGGGACGGTAATTGGGATAGATATGGCTACACCTTC.

This clonotype was seen more than once but under ten times. The CDR3 DNA reads TGTGCCACCAGTGACGGGAGCTCTGGGGCCAACGTCCTGACTTTC. This gives the protein CATSDGSSGANVLTF. The chain joins TRBV24-1 to TRBJ2-6; a weak D match, TRBD2 (6 bases). This CDR3 is 15 amino acids long. Trimming removed 4 bases at V and 0 bases at J, with 6 bases between. Germline V gives CDR1 KGHDR, CDR2 SFDVKD.

V is TRBV4-3 and J is TRBJ1-1; no clear D. Germline lookup yields CDR1 LGHNA and CDR2 YSLEER. V lost 2 bases and J 3 bases, leaving 13 bases between the germline ends. This CDR3 region has 15 residues. CDR3 amino acids: CASSQNVIRDTEAFF. The DNA of the CDR3 is TGCGCCAGCAGCCAAAATGTAATACGGGACACTGAAGCTTTCTTT.

The rearrangement uses TRBV12-3 or TRBV12-4 and TRBJ2-7; D may correspond to TRBD1 or TRBD2 (5 bases each). The CDR3 is made up of 15 amino acids. V was trimmed by 3 bases and J by 7 bases, leaving 19 bases between them. CDR3 DNA: TGTGCCAGCAGTTTCGGGGCAAGAAGGATGCTGGAGCAGTACTTC. It specifies CASSFGARRMLEQYF.